This TCR beta chain was captured in a study of blood T cell repertoires in COVID-19. Clones were sequenced by immunoSEQ multiplex PCR, and TCRdb holds only the in-frame ones, with some missing. The sample lists tens of thousands of clones; over 75% were seen once. A single count supports this clone. The CDR3 has 17 residues. Trimming at V came to 0 bases and at J to 7 bases, leaving 12 bases not matched to a gene. In germline, CDR1 is SGHDT, CDR2 YYEEEE. The V gene is TRBV5-6, the J gene TRBJ1-1; TRBD1 aligns across 10 bases. This TCR was recovered from an elderly man with active or convalescent COVID-19. The sample comprised peripheral blood. The CDR3 region has the DNA TGTGCCAGCAGCTTGGTCAGGACAGGGGGGCTGGAGGGTGAAGCTTTCTTT. Its translation is CASSLVRTGGLEGEAFF.